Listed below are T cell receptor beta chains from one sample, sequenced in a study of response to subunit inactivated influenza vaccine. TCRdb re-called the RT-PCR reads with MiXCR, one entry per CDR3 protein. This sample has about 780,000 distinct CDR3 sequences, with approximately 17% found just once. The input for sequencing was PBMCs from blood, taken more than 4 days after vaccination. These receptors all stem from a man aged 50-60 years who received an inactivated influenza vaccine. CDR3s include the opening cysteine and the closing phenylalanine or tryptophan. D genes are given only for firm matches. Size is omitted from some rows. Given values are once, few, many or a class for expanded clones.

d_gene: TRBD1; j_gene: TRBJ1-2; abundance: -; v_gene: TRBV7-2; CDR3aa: CASSLQPGGSRGYTF; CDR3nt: TGTGCCAGCAGTCTTCAACCAGGGGGCTCGCGGGGCTACACCTTC
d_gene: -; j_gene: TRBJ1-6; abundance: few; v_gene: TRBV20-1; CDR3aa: CSARPETEILYNSPLHF; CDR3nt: TGCAGTGCTAGACCGGAGACAGAGATTCTCTATAATTCACCCCTCCACTTT
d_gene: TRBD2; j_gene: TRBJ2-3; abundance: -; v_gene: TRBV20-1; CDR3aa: CSARQTSGGAPTQYF; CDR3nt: TGCAGTGCTAGGCAAACTAGCGGGGGGGCCCCTACGCAGTATTTT
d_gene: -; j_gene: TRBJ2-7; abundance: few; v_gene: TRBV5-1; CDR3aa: CASSLEVLSYEQYF; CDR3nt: TGCGCCAGCAGCTTGGAAGTTCTCTCCTACGAGCAGTACTTC
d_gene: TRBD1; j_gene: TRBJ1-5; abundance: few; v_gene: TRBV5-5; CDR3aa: CASSPGTGSFQPQHF; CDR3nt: TGTGCCAGCAGTCCTGGGACAGGGAGTTTCCAGCCCCAGCATTTT
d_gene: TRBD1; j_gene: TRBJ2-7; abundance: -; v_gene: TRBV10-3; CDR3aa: CAISGPGQGSYEQYF; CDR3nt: TGTGCCATCAGTGGGCCGGGACAGGGGTCCTACGAGCAGTACTTC
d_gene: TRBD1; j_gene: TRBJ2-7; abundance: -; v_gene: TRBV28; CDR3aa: CATQGQGRYEQYF; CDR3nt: TGTGCCACCCAAGGACAGGGCCGGTACGAGCAGTACTTC
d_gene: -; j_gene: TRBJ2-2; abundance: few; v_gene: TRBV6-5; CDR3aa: CASSYYSMGELFF; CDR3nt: TGTGCCAGCAGTTATTACTCGATGGGGGAGCTGTTTTTT
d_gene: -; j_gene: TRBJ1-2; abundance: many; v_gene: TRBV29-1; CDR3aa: CSVGGGAGYGYTF; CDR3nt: TGCAGCGTTGGCGGGGGGGCGGGCTATGGCTACACCTTC
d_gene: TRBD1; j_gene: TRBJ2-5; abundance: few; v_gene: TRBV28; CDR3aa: CASSLWGEGARETQYF; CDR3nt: TGTGCCAGCAGTTTATGGGGCGAGGGGGCTCGGGAGACCCAGTACTTC
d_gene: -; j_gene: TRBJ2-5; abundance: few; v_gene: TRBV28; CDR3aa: CASLGAGRYQETQYF; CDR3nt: TGTGCCAGCCTAGGGGCGGGGAGGTACCAAGAGACCCAGTACTTC
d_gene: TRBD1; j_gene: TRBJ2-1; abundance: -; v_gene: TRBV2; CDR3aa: CASREGQGIVNEQFF; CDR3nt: TGTGCCAGCAGAGAGGGACAGGGAATCGTAAATGAGCAGTTCTTC
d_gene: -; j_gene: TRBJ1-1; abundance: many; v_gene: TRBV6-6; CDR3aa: CASSYIRSEAFF; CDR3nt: TGTGCCAGTAGTTACATACGTTCTGAAGCTTTCTTT
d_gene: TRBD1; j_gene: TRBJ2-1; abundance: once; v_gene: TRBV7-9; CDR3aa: CASSPGTGALNEQFF; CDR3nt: TGTGCCAGCAGCCCCGGGACAGGGGCTCTTAATGAGCAGTTCTTC
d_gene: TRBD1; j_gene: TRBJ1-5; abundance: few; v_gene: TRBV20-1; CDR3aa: CSARKSTGTGQPQHF; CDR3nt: TGCAGTGCTAGAAAATCGACAGGGACGGGTCAGCCCCAGCATTTT
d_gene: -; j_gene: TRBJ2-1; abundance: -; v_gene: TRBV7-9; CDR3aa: CASSQDRVGGQFF; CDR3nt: TGTGCCAGCAGCCAAGACAGGGTGGGGGGGCAGTTCTTC
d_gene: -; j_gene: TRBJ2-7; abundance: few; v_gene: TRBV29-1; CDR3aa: CSVEDGTLEQYF; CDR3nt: TGCAGCGTTGAAGATGGAACCCTTGAGCAGTACTTC
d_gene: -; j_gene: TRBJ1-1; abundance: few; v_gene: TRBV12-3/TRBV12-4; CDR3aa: CASTIRGTEAFF; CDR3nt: TGTGCCAGCACTATTCGGGGGACTGAAGCTTTCTTT
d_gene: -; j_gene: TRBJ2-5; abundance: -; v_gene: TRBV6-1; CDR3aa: CASRGRLAKETQYF; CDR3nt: TGTGCCAGCAGGGGGCGATTGGCAAAAGAGACCCAGTACTTC
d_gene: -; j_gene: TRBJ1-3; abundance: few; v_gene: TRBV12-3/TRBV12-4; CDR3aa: CASSLLFGNTIYF; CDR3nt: TGTGCCAGCAGTCTTTTATTTGGAAACACCATATATTTT
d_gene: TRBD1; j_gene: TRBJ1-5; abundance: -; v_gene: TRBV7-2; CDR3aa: CASSLRGTGGNQPQHF; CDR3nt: TGTGCCAGCAGCTTAAGGGGAACAGGGGGAAATCAGCCCCAGCATTTT
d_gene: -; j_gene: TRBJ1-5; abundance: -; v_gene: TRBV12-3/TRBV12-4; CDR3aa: CASRQTVNQPQHF; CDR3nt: TGTGCCAGCAGACAGACAGTGAATCAGCCCCAGCATTTT
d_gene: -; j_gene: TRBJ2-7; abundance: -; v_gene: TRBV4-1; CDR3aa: CASSQEPGEGSYEQYF; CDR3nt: TGCGCCAGCAGCCAAGAACCGGGAGAGGGGTCCTACGAGCAGTACTTC